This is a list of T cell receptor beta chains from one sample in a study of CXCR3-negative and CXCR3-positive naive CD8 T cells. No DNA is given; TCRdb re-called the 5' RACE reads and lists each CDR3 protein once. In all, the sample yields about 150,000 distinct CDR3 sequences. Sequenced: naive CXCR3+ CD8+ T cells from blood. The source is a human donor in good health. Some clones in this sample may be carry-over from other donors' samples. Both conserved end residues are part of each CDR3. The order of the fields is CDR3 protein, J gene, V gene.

CDR3 protein: CASSYPPWGRPNTEAFF
J gene: TRBJ1-1
V gene: TRBV6-2/TRBV6-3

CDR3 protein: CASSLMGYSNQPQHF
J gene: TRBJ1-5
V gene: TRBV28

CDR3 protein: CASKSGIMNSPLHF
J gene: TRBJ1-6
V gene: TRBV7-9

CDR3 protein: CASSLGGRGAEQYF
J gene: TRBJ2-7
V gene: TRBV12-3/TRBV12-4

CDR3 protein: CASSGRDTSSYEQYF
J gene: TRBJ2-7
V gene: TRBV5-6

CDR3 protein: CSVEPSDRPYEQYF
J gene: TRBJ2-7
V gene: TRBV29-1

CDR3 protein: CATSRVNPGVLVRNTIYF
J gene: TRBJ1-3
V gene: TRBV15

CDR3 protein: CASSHRGLPPTDTQYF
J gene: TRBJ2-3
V gene: TRBV4-3

CDR3 protein: CATGRGYEQYF
J gene: TRBJ2-7
V gene: TRBV28

CDR3 protein: CASTLDRSNSPLHF
J gene: TRBJ1-6
V gene: TRBV7-8

CDR3 protein: CASSYSPSYNEQFF
J gene: TRBJ2-1
V gene: TRBV6-2/TRBV6-3

CDR3 protein: CASSQAASGRSYNEQFF
J gene: TRBJ2-1
V gene: TRBV4-1

CDR3 protein: CASSTGPVYEQYF
J gene: TRBJ2-7
V gene: TRBV12-3/TRBV12-4

CDR3 protein: CASSLGAGGYQPQHF
J gene: TRBJ1-5
V gene: TRBV7-9

CDR3 protein: CSARASRTVHGYTF
J gene: TRBJ1-2
V gene: TRBV20-1

CDR3 protein: CASSADRDYSGYTF
J gene: TRBJ1-2
V gene: TRBV7-2

CDR3 protein: CASRMTEATEAFF
J gene: TRBJ1-1
V gene: TRBV27

CDR3 protein: CRATCTRAYEQYF
J gene: TRBJ2-7
V gene: TRBV20-1

CDR3 protein: CASSQERTGLYGYTF
J gene: TRBJ1-2
V gene: TRBV4-1

CDR3 protein: CACSEPTSGGAVYNEQFF
J gene: TRBJ2-1
V gene: TRBV10-2

CDR3 protein: CASSVTNQPQHF
J gene: TRBJ1-5
V gene: TRBV7-9

CDR3 protein: CSAPAGANVLTF
J gene: TRBJ2-6
V gene: TRBV20-1

CDR3 protein: CASSFGLPRGNQPQHF
J gene: TRBJ1-5
V gene: TRBV12-3/TRBV12-4

CDR3 protein: CASRNGGELFF
J gene: TRBJ2-2
V gene: TRBV19

CDR3 protein: CASSTFVTPYEQYF
J gene: TRBJ2-7
V gene: TRBV6-5

CDR3 protein: CASSLRVNTGELFF
J gene: TRBJ2-2
V gene: TRBV6-5

CDR3 protein: CASSQVTVTDTQYF
J gene: TRBJ2-3
V gene: TRBV4-1

CDR3 protein: CASSFLSGSEQYF
J gene: TRBJ2-7
V gene: TRBV12-3/TRBV12-4

CDR3 protein: CASSPFSPVLYNEQFF
J gene: TRBJ2-1
V gene: TRBV9

CDR3 protein: CASSVEGKYRETQYF
J gene: TRBJ2-5
V gene: TRBV9

CDR3 protein: CASSVEGLNTGELFF
J gene: TRBJ2-2
V gene: TRBV9

CDR3 protein: CSVPPQGGTEAFF
J gene: TRBJ1-1
V gene: TRBV29-1

CDR3 protein: CASSATGGNEQYF
J gene: TRBJ2-7
V gene: TRBV13

CDR3 protein: CASTLPGDYGYAF
J gene: TRBJ1-2
V gene: TRBV12-3/TRBV12-4

CDR3 protein: CASSSPTSGGPYTGELFF
J gene: TRBJ2-2
V gene: TRBV5-1

CDR3 protein: CASSPRPPANTGELFF
J gene: TRBJ2-2
V gene: TRBV12-3/TRBV12-4

CDR3 protein: CASSQDRLGGNNEQFF
J gene: TRBJ2-1
V gene: TRBV4-3

CDR3 protein: CASSYPDGGEGLHEQYF
J gene: TRBJ2-7
V gene: TRBV6-5

CDR3 protein: CASSILLVLYQDTDTQYF
J gene: TRBJ2-3
V gene: TRBV7-9

CDR3 protein: CASRTSGDNEQFF
J gene: TRBJ2-1
V gene: TRBV5-1

CDR3 protein: CATRVAGANYGYTF
J gene: TRBJ1-2
V gene: TRBV7-9

CDR3 protein: CASSLHRYSGTDTQYF
J gene: TRBJ2-3
V gene: TRBV27

CDR3 protein: CSVLGVESDNEQFF
J gene: TRBJ2-1
V gene: TRBV29-1

CDR3 protein: CASSQDSQGGTEAFF
J gene: TRBJ1-1
V gene: TRBV4-1

CDR3 protein: CASSLVEGMAFF
J gene: TRBJ1-1
V gene: TRBV7-9

CDR3 protein: CASSSGLAGYSYEQYF
J gene: TRBJ2-7
V gene: TRBV5-5

CDR3 protein: CASSPLNTGELFF
J gene: TRBJ2-2
V gene: TRBV6-5

CDR3 protein: CASSVGEPQHF
J gene: TRBJ1-5
V gene: TRBV10-1

CDR3 protein: CASADYFYNEQFF
J gene: TRBJ2-1
V gene: TRBV6-2/TRBV6-3

CDR3 protein: CASSLGLAGTSDSYNEQFF
J gene: TRBJ2-1
V gene: TRBV12-3/TRBV12-4

CDR3 protein: CATMSGTRYNEQFF
J gene: TRBJ2-1
V gene: TRBV5-4